Listed below are T cell receptor beta chains from one sample, sequenced in a study of beta chain features in type 1 diabetes. Using immunoSEQ multiplex PCR, the repertoire was profiled, and TCRdb retains in-frame clones only, with some absent. Found here are 150,000 to 190,000 clones, around a tenth of them singletons; the top ten hold roughly 0.45%. Source material: central memory CD4+ T cells from blood. These receptors were taken from a man aged 30 to 39 with type 1 diabetes. CDR3s include the opening cysteine and the closing phenylalanine or tryptophan. D genes are given only for firm matches. Not every row has a clone size; where given, it reads once, few, many or a size class.

>TRBV7-3|TRBJ1-1|NA|NA
TGTGCCAGCAGCTTTAGCCCGCACACTGAAGCTTTCTTT
CASSFSPHTEAFF
>TRBV30|TRBJ1-1|NA|NA
TGTGCCTGGAGTTGGACGGCGGGGGTCACTGAAGCTTTCTTT
CAWSWTAGVTEAFF
>TRBV5-1|TRBJ2-7|few|NA
TGCGCCAGCAGCTCCCCGGGGAACGAGCAGTACTTC
CASSSPGNEQYF
>TRBV9|TRBJ2-1|NA|NA
TGTGCCAGCAGCGTAGCCCCGTTTGACAATGAGCAGTTCTTC
CASSVAPFDNEQFF
>TRBV18|TRBJ2-7|few|NA
TGTGCCAGCTCACCACAGGGGTTCGGCAACGAGCAGTACTTC
CASSPQGFGNEQYF
>TRBV19|TRBJ2-5|NA|NA
TGTGCCAGTAGCGGGACTTTTAAGGAGACCCAGTACTTC
CASSGTFKETQYF
>TRBV6-1|TRBJ1-5|few|TRBD1
TGTGCCAGCAGTGCAAGGCGGACAGGTAGCAATCAGCCCCAGCATTTT
CASSARRTGSNQPQHF
>TRBV9|TRBJ2-1|few|NA
TGTGCCAGCAGCCTTGCGGTAAACTCCTACAATGAGCAGTTCTTC
CASSLAVNSYNEQFF
>TRBV7-2|TRBJ1-5|NA|TRBD1
TGTGCCAGCAGCTTCGGACAGGGCTTACGTCAGCCCCAGCATTTT
CASSFGQGLRQPQHF
>TRBV15|TRBJ2-1|NA|NA
TGTGCCACCTTAATGCAGGGGCGAAGCTACAATGAGCAGTTCTTC
CATLMQGRSYNEQFF
>TRBV7-9|TRBJ1-2|NA|TRBD1
TGTGCCAGCAGCATGGGGACAGGGGTTAACTATGGCTACACCTTC
CASSMGTGVNYGYTF
>TRBV28|TRBJ2-1|NA|NA
TGTGCCAGTCAGGAGGCGATCTACAATGAGCAGTTCTTC
CASQEAIYNEQFF
>TRBV9|TRBJ2-1|NA|NA
TGTGCCAGCAGCCCTCAGCGCCGGGTCAATGAGCAGTTCTTC
CASSPQRRVNEQFF
>TRBV15|TRBJ2-3|NA|NA
TGTGCCACCAGCAGAAAGACAGCCGGCACAGATACGCAGTATTTT
CATSRKTAGTDTQYF
>TRBV14|TRBJ1-1|NA|NA
TGTGCCAGCAGCCTCCAGGGGAACACTGAAGCTTTCTTT
CASSLQGNTEAFF
>TRBV28|TRBJ2-1|NA|NA
TGTGCCAGCAGTTTCTGGCAGGAATACAATGAGCAGTTCTTC
CASSFWQEYNEQFF
>TRBV2|TRBJ2-1|few|TRBD1
TGTGCCAGCAGTGCCGGGACAGAACAAACCCAGCAGTTCTTC
CASSAGTEQTQQFF
>TRBV11-3|TRBJ2-5|NA|TRBD2
TGTGCCAGCAGCCGAGCGGGGGAGACCCAGTACTTC
CASSRAGETQYF
>TRBV28|TRBJ2-3|NA|NA
TGTGCCAGCAGTAAAACAGGGAAAGAGACGCAGTATTTT
CASSKTGKETQYF
>TRBV6-1|TRBJ2-1|NA|TRBD2
TGTGCCAGCAGTCTCCTAGCGGGATCTTACAATGAGCAGTTCTTC
CASSLLAGSYNEQFF
>TRBV28|TRBJ2-7|NA|TRBD1
TGTGCCAGCACAAGGGGGCATGTCTACGAGCAGTACTTC
CASTRGHVYEQYF
>TRBV5-1|TRBJ2-7|NA|NA
TGCGCCAGCAGCCCCCATCGGGGGTCCTACGAGCAGTACTTC
CASSPHRGSYEQYF
>TRBV7-9|TRBJ1-5|NA|NA
TGTGCCAGCAGCTTAGCGCGGGATGAGCAGCCCCAGCATTTT
CASSLARDEQPQHF
>TRBV11-2|TRBJ2-1|few|NA
TGTGCCAGCAGCTTAGCTACGGCGGGGTCCTACAATGAGCAGTTCTTC
CASSLATAGSYNEQFF
>TRBV5-4|TRBJ2-7|NA|TRBD2
TGTGCCAGCAGTTTAACGCGGGAGGCGGCGGTTGACTTC
CASSLTREAAVDF
>TRBV27|TRBJ1-2|few|NA
TGTGCCAGCAGATATACAGGGAGCTATGGCTACACCTTC
CASRYTGSYGYTF
>TRBV9|TRBJ2-1|few|NA
TGTGCCAGCAGCCCCCAGGGTAGCGGCTCCTACAATGAGCAGTTCTTC
CASSPQGSGSYNEQFF
>TRBV18|TRBJ2-7|few|TRBD2
TGTGCCAGCTCCCGCCTGGAGCCAGCGGGAGGGCCAAGCGAGCAGTACTTC
CASSRLEPAGGPSEQYF
>TRBV2|TRBJ2-7|NA|NA
TGTGCCAGCAGTGCGGCCTACGAGCAGTACTTC
CASSAAYEQYF